These 3 T cell receptor beta chains share one sample of origin, sequenced in a study of T cells in tumors after PD-1 blockade. Produced via immunoSEQ multiplex PCR; TCRdb's table is partial and in-frame only. The sample includes about 20,000 clones, roughly 78% of them seen just once. The sequences come from PBMCs, collected before anti-PD-1 treatment. The source of these receptors is a human donor with basal cell carcinoma.

In this sample, this clone is medium-sized. The chain uses TRBV18 and TRBJ2-5; D is unclear. CDR1 and CDR2 from the germline V gene are KGHSH and LQKENI. Trimming shortened V by 3 bases and J by 1 base, and 6 bases separated the two germline ends. The CDR3 covers 13 residues. The CDR3: CASSPPSQETQYF. The CDR3 DNA is TGTGCCAGCTCACCTCCTAGCCAAGAGACCCAGTACTTC.

This clone ranks as medium-sized. The chain joins TRBV15 to TRBJ2-1; no firm D call. This CDR3 is built from 15 residues. V lost 7 bases, J lost 2 bases, and 15 bases lay in between. Germline V gene sequence: CDR1 LNHNV, CDR2 YYDKDF (reference sequence). In DNA, the CDR3 is TGTGCCACCACCCAGGACCCCGGAACCTACAATGAGCAGTTCTTC. Protein product: CATTQDPGTYNEQFF.

This rearrangement joins TRBV7-7 to TRBJ2-6; D is undetermined. CDR3 size: 16 residues. With 2 bases removed from V and 0 bases from J, the gap between germline ends came to 8 bases. Germline V gene lookup returns CDR1 SSHAT and CDR2 FNYEAQ (reference sequence). The CDR3 sequence: CASSLSQNSGANVLTF. Here the CDR3 DNA reads TGTGCCAGCAGCTTATCACAGAACTCTGGGGCCAACGTCCTGACTTTC. The variable domain in full, with the rest retrieved from reference TRBV7-7 and TRBJ2-6, is GAGVSQSPRYKVTKRGQDVTLRCDPISSHATLYWYQQALGQGPEFLTYFNYEAQPDKSGLPSDRFSAERPEGSISTLTIQRTEQRDSAMYRCASSLSQNSGANVLTFGAGSRLTVL.